The next 27 T cell receptor beta chains were all read from a single sample in a study of blood T cell repertoires in COVID-19. Repertoires were generated with immunoSEQ multiplex PCR, while TCRdb's copy carries only in-frame clones and drops some. The sample lists 70,000 to 95,000 clones, 70% to 85% occurring once. Sequencing was performed on peripheral blood. The source of these receptors is a human donor in a cohort sampled during active COVID-19.

This chain links TRBV7-3 with TRBJ1-1; TRBD1 is a possible D gene (6 bases). The V gene's germline CDR1 is SGHTA and CDR2 FQGTGA. This CDR3 is built from 14 residues. Trimming removed 6 bases from V and 5 bases from J, with 16 bases in between. CDR3 protein: CASSLDRLGTEAFF. The CDR3, as DNA: TGTGCCAGCAGTCTCGACAGGTTGGGGACTGAAGCTTTCTTT.

The V call is TRBV7-9, the J call TRBJ1-1; 9 bases are shared with TRBD1. V lost 4 bases and J lost 4; bases outside the gene matches: 4. The CDR3 contains 14 residues. CDR1 and CDR2 (germline): SEHNR, FQNEAQ (reference sequence). The CDR3 nucleotides are TGTGCCAGCAGCTCACAGGGGGCCGGCACTGAAGCTTTCTTT. Its translation is CASSSQGAGTEAFF. Together with reference TRBV7-9 and TRBJ1-1, the CDR3 gives the full variable domain: DTGVSQNPRHKITKRGQNVTFRCDPISEHNRLYWYRQTLGQGPEFLTYFQNEAQLEKSRLLSDRFSAERPKGSFSTLEIQRTEQGDSAMYLCASSSQGAGTEAFFGQGTRLTVV.

This sequence joins TRBV27 and TRBJ2-5, with D maybe TRBD1 (6 bases). Germline V gene data show CDR1 as MNHEY and CDR2 as SMNVEV (reference sequence). The ends were cut back, 2 bases at V and 5 bases at J, with 12 bases in the middle. The length of the CDR3 is 14 residues. CDR3 DNA sequence: TGTGCCAGCAGTTTACTCGGCCAGGGGGAGACCCAGTACTTC. Translation: CASSLLGQGETQYF.

The V call is TRBV6-6, the J call TRBJ2-1; 12 bases fit TRBD2. The CDR3 extends over 16 amino acids. The germline V gene has CDR1 MNHNY and CDR2 SVGAGI (reference sequence). V gave up 4 bases and J gave up 5 bases; unmatched junction bases: 6. CDR3 coding DNA: TGTGCCAGCAGTTCTAGCGGGGGGGTACTCGACAATGAGCAGTTCTTC. This encodes CASSSSGGVLDNEQFF.

The chain combines TRBV5-1 with TRBJ2-1, with 8 bases aligning to TRBD1. CDR1 SGHRS and CDR2 YFSETQ come from the germline V gene. The CDR3 is made up of 13 amino acids. Losses at the gene ends were 2 bases for V and 9 bases for J; bases not matched to a gene: 4. As DNA, the CDR3 is TGCGCCAGCAGCTTCAGGGGGCTGGCTGAGCAGTTCTTC. Protein sequence: CASSFRGLAEQFF. Using reference TRBV5-1 and TRBJ2-1 for the parts outside the CDR3, the full variable domain is KAGVTQTPRYLIKTRGQQVTLSCSPISGHRSVSWYQQTPGQGLQFLFEYFSETQRNKGNFPGRFSGRQFSNSRSEMNVSTLELGDSALYLCASSFRGLAEQFFGPGTRLTVL.

The V call is TRBV6-6, the J call TRBJ2-2; no definite D call. V lost 3 bases and J 2 bases, leaving 4 bases between the germline ends. CDR1 and CDR2 from the germline V gene are MNHNY and SVGAGI (reference sequence). CDR3 length equals 13 residues. The CDR3 DNA reads as TGTGCCAGCAGTTATGTAAACACCGGGGAGCTGTTTTTT. Its protein is CASSYVNTGELFF.

The chain couples TRBV29-1 to TRBJ2-7; 8 nucleotides match TRBD1. V lost 7 bases and J lost 5; bases outside the gene matches: 10. There are 13 residues in the CDR3. Germline loops: CDR1 SQVTM, CDR2 ANQGSEA. CDR3: CSAGQGVVNEQYF. The CDR3 DNA is TGCAGCGCCGGACAGGGTGTTGTCAACGAGCAGTACTTC.

Of note for this clone: The same CDR3 can be traced to other DNA sequences in this sample. The chain couples TRBV3-1 (or the pseudogene TRBV3-2) to TRBJ1-1; D uncertain. V dropped 1 base and J dropped 1 base, with 7 bases sitting between them. The V gene's germline CDR1 is LGHDT and CDR2 YNNKEL (reference sequence). The CDR3 length is 14 residues. CDR3 nucleotides: TGTGCCAGCAGCCAAGTATCCGGGAACACTGAAGCTTTCTTT. Translation gives CASSQVSGNTEAFF.

This chain uses TRBV3-1 (or the pseudogene TRBV3-2) with TRBJ2-1; D not resolved. Germline CDR1 and CDR2: LGHDT and YNNKEL (reference sequence). This CDR3 comprises 17 residues. The V and J ends lost 4 bases and 7 bases respectively, with 23 bases between them. The CDR3 protein is CASSPLRGSLVGNEQFF. The CDR3 nucleotides are TGTGCCAGCAGCCCTTTGCGCGGCTCTCTCGTTGGAAATGAGCAGTTCTTC.

The sample holds a few counts of this clone. V and J are TRBV3-1 (or the pseudogene TRBV3-2) and TRBJ2-5, with a possible D match to TRBD1 (7 bases). The CDR3 length is 15 residues. From germline, CDR1 is LGHDT and CDR2 YNNKEL (reference sequence). Between the trimmed V and J ends, which lost 3 bases and 5 bases, there was a span of 16 bases. CDR3 protein: CASSQTRVGGETQYF. The CDR3 DNA is TGTGCCAGCAGCCAGACTAGGGTAGGGGGCGAGACCCAGTACTTC.

This rearrangement joins TRBV3-1 (or the pseudogene TRBV3-2) to TRBJ1-1; TRBD1 matches 8 bases. The ends lost 5 bases at V and 5 bases at J; junction bases unmatched: 13. Germline V CDR1 and CDR2: LGHDT, YNNKEL (reference sequence). The CDR3 is made up of 16 amino acids. The CDR3 spells CASSVSPGQAWTEAFF. In DNA, the CDR3 is TGTGCCAGCAGCGTTTCCCCGGGACAGGCGTGGACTGAAGCTTTCTTT.

This rearrangement joins TRBV18 to TRBJ1-2; TRBD1 aligns across 7 bases. This CDR3 region has 13 residues. The germline V gene has CDR1 KGHSH and CDR2 LQKENI. J lost 2 bases, V lost 4 bases, and 1 base had no gene match. CDR3 nucleotide sequence: TGTGCCAGCTCACAGACAGGGAACTATGGCTACACCTTC. It codes for CASSQTGNYGYTF.

The chain has TRBV6-1 and TRBJ2-4; 8 positions match TRBD2. Germline CDR1 is MNHNS and CDR2 is SASEGT. J gave up 8 bases and V 1 base, and 1 base lay outside the gene matches. The CDR3 has 13 residues. For the CDR3, the DNA is TGTGCCAGCAGTGAAGGGCGGGGGGACATTCAGTACTTC. It yields the protein CASSEGRGDIQYF.

V and J are TRBV11-3 and TRBJ2-3, with TRBD2 matching 15 bases. Germline V gene sequence: CDR1 SGHNT, CDR2 YENEEA. V gave up 1 base and J gave up 4 bases; unmatched junction bases: 9. The CDR3 is 19 residues long. In DNA form, the CDR3 reads TGTGCCAGCAGCTTAGCCTACGGACTAGCGGGGGGGGAAGCAGATACGCAGTATTTT. Encoded protein: CASSLAYGLAGGEADTQYF.

The genes are TRBV6-5 and TRBJ2-5, with 10 bases identical to TRBD2. The ends lost 2 bases at V and 4 bases at J; junction bases unmatched: 7. In germline, CDR1 is MNHEY, CDR2 SVGAGI. There are 16 residues in the CDR3. The CDR3 DNA is TGTGCCAGCAGTTACACCTTCCAGCGGGGGGGAGAGACCCAGTACTTC. This sequence encodes CASSYTFQRGGETQYF.

The rearrangement joins TRBV5-1 to TRBJ2-7; 8 nucleotides align to TRBD2. This CDR3 has 16 residues. Germline loops: CDR1 SGHRS, CDR2 YFSETQ. The junction had 6 bases not matched to a gene; V was cut back by 1 base and J by 0 bases. The CDR3 loop is CASSLRTAGASYEQYF. The CDR3 region has the DNA TGCGCCAGCAGCTTGCGTACAGCGGGGGCCTCCTACGAGCAGTACTTC.

This chain links TRBV5-1 with TRBJ1-4; D call uncertain. Trimming took 1 base from V and 6 from J, leaving 19 bases between them. The CDR3 sequence is 17 residues long. Germline V gene lookup returns CDR1 SGHRS and CDR2 YFSETQ. This CDR3 is CASSLLGLQLMDEKLFF. CDR3 sequence (DNA): TGCGCCAGCAGCTTGCTCGGGTTGCAACTAATGGATGAAAAACTGTTTTTT.

The V and J genes are TRBV5-8 and TRBJ2-3; D perhaps matches TRBD2 (5 bases). Germline V gene sequence: CDR1 SGHTS, CDR2 YDEGEE. CDR3 length equals 14 residues. Trimming took off 0 bases at V and 5 bases at J, with 10 bases between the two ends. CDR3 DNA sequence: TGTGCCAGCAGCTTGGTGGCGGGTGGAGATACGCAGTATTTT. Translation gives CASSLVAGGDTQYF.

The rearrangement uses TRBV24-1 and TRBJ1-2, with 7 positions matching TRBD1. This CDR3 is built from 16 residues. The V gene end was trimmed by 2 bases and the J gene end by 2 bases; junction bases not matched to a gene: 7. Germline loops: CDR1 KGHDR, CDR2 SFDVKD. CDR3 protein: CATSDSLGQVNYGYTF. Written as DNA, the CDR3 is TGTGCCACCAGTGATTCCCTAGGACAGGTGAACTATGGCTACACCTTC.

The genes are TRBV27 and TRBJ2-1; 7 bases are shared with TRBD2. The CDR3 totals 15 residues. Germline V gene data show CDR1 as MNHEY and CDR2 as SMNVEV (reference sequence). V trimming: 5 bases; J trimming: 3 bases; junction bases outside the gene matches: 7. The CDR3: CASSREGTDYNEQFF. The DNA for the CDR3 is TGTGCCAGCAGTAGGGAGGGGACGGACTACAATGAGCAGTTCTTC.

J is TRBJ2-2 and V is TRBV3-1 (or the pseudogene TRBV3-2), with TRBD1 matching 7 bases. This CDR3 spans 18 amino acids. The V segment lost 4 bases and the J segment 0 bases; nucleotides outside the gene matches: 11. Germline V gene lookup returns CDR1 LGHDT and CDR2 YNNKEL (reference sequence). CDR3 region: CASSPRQGSPSNTGELFF. The CDR3 DNA reads as TGTGCCAGCAGCCCCCGACAGGGTTCCCCATCGAACACCGGGGAGCTGTTTTTT.

This clone appeared a single time. The chain carries TRBV25-1 and TRBJ1-1; perhaps TRBD1 as D (5 bases). The CDR3 covers 14 residues. In germline, CDR1 is MGHDK, CDR2 SYGVNS. Trimming shortened V by 4 bases and J by 5 bases, and 14 bases separated the two germline ends. Written as DNA, the CDR3 is TGTGCCAGCAGTGCCCTCGGGGGGGGGACTGAAGCTTTCTTT. Amino acid sequence: CASSALGGGTEAFF.

The rearrangement uses TRBV3-1 (or the pseudogene TRBV3-2) and TRBJ2-2; D uncertain. This CDR3 contains 15 residues. V lost 3 bases and J lost 0, with 8 bases in between. Germline V gene sequence: CDR1 LGHDT, CDR2 YNNKEL (reference sequence). The CDR3: CASSHGDANTGELFF. DNA of the CDR3: TGTGCCAGCAGCCACGGAGATGCGAACACCGGGGAGCTGTTTTTT.

This sequence joins TRBV7-3 and TRBJ2-5, with TRBD2 matching over 8 bases. Germline CDR1 and CDR2: SGHTA and FQGTGA. Trimming removed 2 bases from V and 4 bases from J; junction bases left unmatched: 3. The CDR3 has 14 residues. CDR3 sequence reads: CASSLGTSSETQYF. CDR3 in DNA: TGTGCCAGCAGCTTAGGGACTAGTTCAGAGACCCAGTACTTC.

This chain connects TRBV7-9 to TRBJ2-7; TRBD2 is a possible D gene (6 bases). Germline V CDR1 and CDR2: SEHNR, FQNEAQ (reference sequence). This CDR3 region has 13 residues. Trimming removed 4 bases at V and 0 bases at J, with 7 bases between. The CDR3 nucleotides read TGTGCCAGCAGCTCGGGAGTCTCCTACGAGCAGTACTTC. Protein: CASSSGVSYEQYF.

The sample holds a few counts of this clone. This sequence joins TRBV7-8 and TRBJ2-7; TRBD1 matches at 11 bases. The CDR3 runs 15 residues. V gave up 1 base and J gave up 2 bases; unmatched junction bases: 1. From germline, CDR1 is SGHVS and CDR2 FQNEAQ. CDR3 nucleotides: TGTGCCAGCAGCTTAGGGACAGGGGGCCCCTACGAGCAGTACTTC. It encodes CASSLGTGGPYEQYF.

The rearrangement links TRBV3-1 (or the pseudogene TRBV3-2) to TRBJ2-7; the D gene is possibly TRBD2 (5 bases). This CDR3 comprises 15 residues. V gave up 1 base and J gave up 6 bases, with 16 bases separating them. Germline-derived CDR1 and CDR2 are LGHDT and YNNKEL (reference sequence). The DNA for the CDR3 is TGTGCCAGCAGCCAAGGATCAGGATACCGGGGCGAGCAGTACTTC. Translation gives CASSQGSGYRGEQYF.